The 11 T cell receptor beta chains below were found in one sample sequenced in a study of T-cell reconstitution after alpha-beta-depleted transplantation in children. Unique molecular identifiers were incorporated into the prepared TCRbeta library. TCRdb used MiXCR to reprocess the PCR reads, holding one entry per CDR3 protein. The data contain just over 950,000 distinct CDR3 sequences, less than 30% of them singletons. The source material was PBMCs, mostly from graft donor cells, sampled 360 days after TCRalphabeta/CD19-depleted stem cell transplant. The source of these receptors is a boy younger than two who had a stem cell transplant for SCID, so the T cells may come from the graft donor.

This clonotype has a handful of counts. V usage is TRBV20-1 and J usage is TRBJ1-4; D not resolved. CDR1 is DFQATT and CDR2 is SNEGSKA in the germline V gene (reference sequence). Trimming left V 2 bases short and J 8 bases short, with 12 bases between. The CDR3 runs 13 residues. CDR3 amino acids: CSARITGEEKLFF. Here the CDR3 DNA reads TGCAGTGCTAGAATAACCGGCGAGGAAAAACTGTTTTTT.

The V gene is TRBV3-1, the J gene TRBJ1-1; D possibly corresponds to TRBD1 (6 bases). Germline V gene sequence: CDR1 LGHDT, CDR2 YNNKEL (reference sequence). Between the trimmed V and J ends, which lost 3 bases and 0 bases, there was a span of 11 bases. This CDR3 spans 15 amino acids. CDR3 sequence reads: CASSHHRALNTEAFF. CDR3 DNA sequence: TGTGCCAGCAGCCATCACAGGGCCCTGAACACTGAAGCTTTCTTT. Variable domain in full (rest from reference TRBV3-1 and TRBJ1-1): DTAVSQTPKYLVTQMGNDKSIKCEQNLGHDTMYWYKQDSKKFLKIMFSYNNKELIINETVPNRFSPKSPDKAHLNLHINSLELGDSAVYFCASSHHRALNTEAFFGQGTRLTVV.

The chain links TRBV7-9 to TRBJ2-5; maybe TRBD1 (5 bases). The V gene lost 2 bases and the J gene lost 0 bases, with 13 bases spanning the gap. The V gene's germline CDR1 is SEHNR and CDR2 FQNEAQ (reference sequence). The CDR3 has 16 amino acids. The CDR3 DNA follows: TGTGCCAGCAGCTTACTTGGACAAGGGAACCAAGAGACCCAGTACTTC. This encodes CASSLLGQGNQETQYF.

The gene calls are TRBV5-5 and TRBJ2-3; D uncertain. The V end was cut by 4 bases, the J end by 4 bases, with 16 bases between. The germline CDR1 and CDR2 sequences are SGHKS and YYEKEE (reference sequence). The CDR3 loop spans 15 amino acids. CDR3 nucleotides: TGTGCCAGCAGCGTCAGAGTGGGCCCCGCAGATACGCAGTATTTT. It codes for CASSVRVGPADTQYF.

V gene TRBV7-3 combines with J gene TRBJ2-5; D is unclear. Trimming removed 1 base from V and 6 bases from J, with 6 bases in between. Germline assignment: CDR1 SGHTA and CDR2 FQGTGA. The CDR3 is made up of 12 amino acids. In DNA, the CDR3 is TGTGCCAGCAGCTTAAAAGGACAGACCCAGTACTTC. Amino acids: CASSLKGQTQYF.

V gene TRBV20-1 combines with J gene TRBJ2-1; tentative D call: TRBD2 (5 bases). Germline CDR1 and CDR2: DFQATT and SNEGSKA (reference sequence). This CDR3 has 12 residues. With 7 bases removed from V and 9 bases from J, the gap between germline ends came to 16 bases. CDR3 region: CSGTPRPSEQFF. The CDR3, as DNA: TGCAGTGGGACTCCCCGTCCCTCTGAGCAGTTCTTC.

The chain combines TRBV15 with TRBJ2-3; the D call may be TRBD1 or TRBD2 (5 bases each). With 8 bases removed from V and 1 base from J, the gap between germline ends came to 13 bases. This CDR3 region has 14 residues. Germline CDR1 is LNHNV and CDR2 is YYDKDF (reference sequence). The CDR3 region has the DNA TGTGCCACCGACCCCGGGGCGCGCACAGATACGCAGTATTTT. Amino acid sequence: CATDPGARTDTQYF.

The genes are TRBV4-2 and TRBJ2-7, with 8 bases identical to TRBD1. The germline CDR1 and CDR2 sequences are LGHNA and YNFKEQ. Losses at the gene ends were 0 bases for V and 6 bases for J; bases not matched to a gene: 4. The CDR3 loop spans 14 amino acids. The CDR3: CASSQDQTGAEQYF. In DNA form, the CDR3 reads TGTGCCAGCAGCCAAGATCAGACAGGGGCCGAGCAGTACTTC.

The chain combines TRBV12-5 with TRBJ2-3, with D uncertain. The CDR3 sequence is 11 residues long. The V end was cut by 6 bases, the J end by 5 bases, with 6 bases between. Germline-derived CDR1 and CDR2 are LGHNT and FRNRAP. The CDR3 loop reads CASGSVDTQYF. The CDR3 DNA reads TGTGCTAGTGGCTCAGTAGATACGCAGTATTTT.

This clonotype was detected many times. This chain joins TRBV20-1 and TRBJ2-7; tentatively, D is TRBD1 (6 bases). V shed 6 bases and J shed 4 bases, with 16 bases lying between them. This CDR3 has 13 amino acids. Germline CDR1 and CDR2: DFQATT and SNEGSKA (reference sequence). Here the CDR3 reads CSASVRGGYEQYF. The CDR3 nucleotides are TGCAGTGCCTCCGTCAGGGGCGGGTACGAGCAGTACTTC.

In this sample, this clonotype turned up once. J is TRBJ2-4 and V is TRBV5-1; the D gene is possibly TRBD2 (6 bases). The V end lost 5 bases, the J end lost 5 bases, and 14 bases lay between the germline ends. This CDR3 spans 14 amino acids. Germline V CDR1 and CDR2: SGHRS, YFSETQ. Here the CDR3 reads CASSTGPGENIQYF. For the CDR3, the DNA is TGCGCCAGCAGTACGGGACCGGGAGAAAACATTCAGTACTTC.